The sequence of this T cell receptor delta chain was determined in a study of γδ T cells in repeated Plasmodium falciparum infection. Study-wide background: The natural-infection arm compared Malian children under seasonal malaria with matched Australian children. Donors had four controlled P. falciparum NF54 infections over about 640 days. Notes on the study in general: Vdelta2-negative gammadelta repertoires appeared less diverse and less shared in Malian than Australian children.

The CDR3 length is 22 residues. The V gene's germline CDR1 is GEAIGNYY and CDR2 EKD. This clone was detected ten times or more. Its target is not known. The protein TCRdb gives is from a much larger clone and does not agree with this DNA's translation at residue 17, likely a read error; the protein shown here comes from the DNA. TCRdb reapplied CATT to the multiplex PCR reads. The table records 80,000 to 95,000 delta-chain clones, roughly 1.4% of them present only once. Bulk repertoires came from Vgamma9/Vdelta2+ or Vdelta2-negative gammadelta T cells flow-sorted from PBMC. J is TRDJ3 and V is TRDV2, with TRDD3 matching over 8 bases. TCRdb leaves out the J gene; it was filled in here by matching the DNA to germline. This receptor was taken from a pool of human donors (malaria-infected and uninfected, not separated). Sequenced input: gamma-delta T cells from blood. The CDR3 loop is CACDTVSLGETNGVWDARQMFF. CDR3 bases: TGTGCCTGTGACACCGTGTCCCTGGGGGAGACAAACGGGGTCTGGGACGCCCGACAGATGTTTTTC.